Listed below are T cell receptor beta chains from one sample, sequenced in a study of response to subunit inactivated influenza vaccine. One entry per CDR3 protein results from TCRdb running MiXCR on the RT-PCR reads. This sample has 500,000 to 600,000 distinct CDR3 sequences, with 10% to 15% found just once. The sample was PBMCs from blood, taken on the day of vaccination. These receptors were obtained from a man between 50 and 59 years old who received an inactivated influenza vaccine. Both conserved end residues are part of each CDR3. Fields, in order: D gene, clone size, V gene, J gene, CDR3 protein, CDR3 DNA. D genes are given only for firm matches. A clone size is listed for some rows: how often the clone was seen (once, few, many), or a class if it is expanded.

D: TRBD1; size: many; V: TRBV12-3/TRBV12-4; J: TRBJ1-4; CDR3: CASSSGGINEKLFF; DNA: TGTGCCAGCAGTTCAGGGGGGATTAATGAAAAACTGTTTTTT
D: NA; size: many; V: TRBV4-1; J: TRBJ2-3; CDR3: CASSPGQPTDTQYF; DNA: TGCGCCAGCAGCCCGGGGCAGCCAACAGATACGCAGTATTTT
D: NA; size: NA; V: TRBV12-3/TRBV12-4; J: TRBJ1-5; CDR3: CASSLGDTYSNQPQHF; DNA: TGTGCCAGCAGTTTAGGGGACACCTATAGCAATCAGCCCCAGCATTTT
D: NA; size: many; V: TRBV21-1; J: TRBJ2-3; CDR3: CASSKGRSGRSTDTQYF; DNA: TGTGCCAGCAGCAAAGGGAGAAGCGGGAGGAGCACAGATACGCAGTATTTT
D: TRBD2; size: many; V: TRBV4-2; J: TRBJ2-1; CDR3: CASSQELAGAYNEQFF; DNA: TGTGCCAGCAGCCAAGAACTAGCGGGGGCTTACAATGAGCAGTTCTTC
D: TRBD1; size: NA; V: TRBV12-3/TRBV12-4; J: TRBJ2-4; CDR3: CASRHGQGADIQYF; DNA: TGTGCCAGCAGACACGGACAGGGGGCGGACATTCAGTACTTC
D: NA; size: few; V: TRBV7-2; J: TRBJ2-3; CDR3: CASSPMGDTQYF; DNA: TGTGCCAGCAGCCCGATGGGAGATACGCAGTATTTT
D: NA; size: few; V: TRBV18; J: TRBJ1-3; CDR3: CASSPPEYNTIYF; DNA: TGTGCCAGCTCACCACCAGAATATAACACCATATATTTT
D: NA; size: few; V: TRBV3-1; J: TRBJ2-7; CDR3: CASSATSSYEQYF; DNA: TGTGCCAGCAGCGCGACCAGCTCCTACGAGCAGTACTTC
D: NA; size: NA; V: TRBV20-1; J: TRBJ1-1; CDR3: CSASTGRGDSEAFF; DNA: TGCAGTGCCTCAACAGGGAGAGGGGATTCTGAAGCTTTCTTT
D: NA; size: few; V: TRBV6-5; J: TRBJ2-2; CDR3: CASSYVSSGELFF; DNA: TGTGCCAGCAGTTACGTGTCCTCCGGGGAGCTGTTTTTT
D: TRBD2; size: NA; V: TRBV13; J: TRBJ2-3; CDR3: CASSISSGPQYF; DNA: TGTGCCAGCAGCATCTCTAGCGGGCCTCAGTATTTT
D: NA; size: NA; V: TRBV12-3/TRBV12-4; J: TRBJ2-7; CDR3: CASSFWDAGEQYF; DNA: TGTGCCAGCAGTTTCTGGGACGCAGGCGAGCAGTACTTC
D: NA; size: few; V: TRBV20-1; J: TRBJ2-5; CDR3: CSARDLWWPEGETQYF; DNA: TGCAGTGCTAGAGATCTGTGGTGGCCAGAAGGGGAGACCCAGTACTTC
D: TRBD1; size: many; V: TRBV20-1; J: TRBJ1-1; CDR3: CSARETRTGEAFF; DNA: TGCAGTGCTAGGGAGACTCGGACAGGGGAAGCTTTCTTT
D: TRBD1; size: NA; V: TRBV3-1; J: TRBJ2-1; CDR3: CASSRGTGGYNEQFF; DNA: TGTGCCAGCAGCCGGGGGACAGGGGGATACAATGAGCAGTTCTTC
D: NA; size: NA; V: TRBV25-1; J: TRBJ1-6; CDR3: CASKNGDRTLGALHF; DNA: TGTGCCAGCAAAAACGGGGACCGGACCTTAGGGGCCCTCCACTTT
D: TRBD2; size: NA; V: TRBV7-2; J: TRBJ2-7; CDR3: CASGRLAGNYEQYF; DNA: TGTGCCAGCGGAAGACTAGCGGGGAATTACGAGCAGTACTTC
D: NA; size: NA; V: TRBV6-2/TRBV6-3; J: TRBJ2-3; CDR3: CASSSGRGSTDTQYF; DNA: TGTGCCAGCAGTTCCGGGAGAGGGAGCACAGATACGCAGTATTTT
D: NA; size: NA; V: TRBV5-1; J: TRBJ2-5; CDR3: CASSSSFGRETQYF; DNA: TGCGCCAGCAGCTCGTCGTTTGGGCGGGAGACCCAGTACTTC
D: NA; size: few; V: TRBV4-3; J: TRBJ2-4; CDR3: CASSQVVGTNIQYF; DNA: TGCGCCAGCAGCCAAGTTGTAGGGACCAACATTCAGTACTTC
D: NA; size: few; V: TRBV6-1; J: TRBJ1-4; CDR3: CASSEELSPYEKLFF; DNA: TGTGCCAGCAGTGAAGAGTTGTCCCCCTATGAAAAACTGTTTTTT
D: NA; size: many; V: TRBV5-6; J: TRBJ2-3; CDR3: CASSFGGAYLSDTQYF; DNA: TGTGCCAGCAGCTTTGGGGGGGCCTACCTCTCAGATACGCAGTATTTT
D: NA; size: few; V: TRBV6-5; J: TRBJ2-1; CDR3: CASSYGPVQNEQFF; DNA: TGTGCCAGCAGTTACGGGCCTGTACAGAATGAGCAGTTCTTC
D: NA; size: NA; V: TRBV7-2; J: TRBJ2-1; CDR3: CASSTSPGEQFF; DNA: TGTGCCAGCAGCACCAGCCCGGGTGAGCAGTTCTTC
D: NA; size: many; V: TRBV10-3; J: TRBJ1-1; CDR3: CAISESGNMNTEAFF; DNA: TGTGCCATCAGTGAATCGGGGAACATGAACACTGAAGCTTTCTTT
D: NA; size: many; V: TRBV12-3/TRBV12-4; J: TRBJ2-1; CDR3: CASSARDTLGDEQFF; DNA: TGTGCCAGCAGCGCTCGGGACACCCTGGGGGATGAGCAGTTCTTC
D: NA; size: few; V: TRBV6-2/TRBV6-3; J: TRBJ1-4; CDR3: CASSSYGLHLGGEKLFF; DNA: TGTGCCAGCAGTTCCTACGGTCTCCACCTAGGGGGAGAAAAACTGTTTTTT
D: TRBD2; size: NA; V: TRBV12-3/TRBV12-4; J: TRBJ2-5; CDR3: CTFSRLIRGVGVQETQYF; DNA: TGTACCTTCAGCCGACTAATTCGGGGGGTCGGGGTACAAGAGACCCAGTACTTC
D: TRBD1; size: few; V: TRBV2; J: TRBJ1-5; CDR3: CASRGTGGNQPQHF; DNA: TGTGCCAGCCGAGGGACAGGGGGTAATCAGCCCCAGCATTTT
D: NA; size: many; V: TRBV6-5; J: TRBJ1-6; CDR3: CASSYTQSSSPLHF; DNA: TGTGCCAGCAGTTACACACAGTCGTCTTCACCCCTCCACTTT
D: NA; size: many; V: TRBV12-3/TRBV12-4; J: TRBJ2-3; CDR3: CASSRRGGLTQYF; DNA: TGTGCCAGCAGCCGCCGTGGGGGGCTTACGCAGTATTTT
D: NA; size: NA; V: TRBV7-2; J: TRBJ2-1; CDR3: CASSFIYTSREQFF; DNA: TGTGCCAGCAGCTTCATTTACACGAGCCGTGAGCAGTTCTTC
D: NA; size: few; V: TRBV20-1; J: TRBJ1-2; CDR3: CSARGALGFGYTF; DNA: TGCAGTGCTAGAGGCGCCCTGGGTTTTGGCTACACCTTC
D: NA; size: few; V: TRBV7-3; J: TRBJ2-3; CDR3: CASSSSSRDTQYF; DNA: TGTGCCAGCAGCTCGAGTTCGCGCGATACGCAGTATTTT